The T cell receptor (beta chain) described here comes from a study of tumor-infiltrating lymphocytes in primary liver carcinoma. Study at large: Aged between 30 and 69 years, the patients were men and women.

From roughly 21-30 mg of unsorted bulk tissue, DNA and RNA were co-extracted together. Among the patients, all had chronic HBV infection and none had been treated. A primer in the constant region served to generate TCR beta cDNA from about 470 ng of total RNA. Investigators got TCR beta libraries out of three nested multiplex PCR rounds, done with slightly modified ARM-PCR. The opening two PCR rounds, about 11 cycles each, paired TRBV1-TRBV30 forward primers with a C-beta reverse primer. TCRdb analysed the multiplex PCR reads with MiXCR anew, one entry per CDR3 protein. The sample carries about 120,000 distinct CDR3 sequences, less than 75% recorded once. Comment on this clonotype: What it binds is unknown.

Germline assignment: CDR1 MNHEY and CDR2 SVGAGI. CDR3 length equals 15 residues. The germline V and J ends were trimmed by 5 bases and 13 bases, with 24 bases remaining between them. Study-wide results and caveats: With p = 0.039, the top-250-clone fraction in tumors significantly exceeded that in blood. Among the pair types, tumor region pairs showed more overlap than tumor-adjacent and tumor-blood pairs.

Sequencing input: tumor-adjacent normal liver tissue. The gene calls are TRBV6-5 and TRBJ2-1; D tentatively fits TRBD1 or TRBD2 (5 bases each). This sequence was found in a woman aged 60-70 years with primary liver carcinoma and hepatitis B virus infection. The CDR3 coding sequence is TGTGCCAGCAGTAGGGGACGGGGCTCCTACATTGATCAGTTCTTC. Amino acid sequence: CASSRGRGSYIDQFF.